The 22 T cell receptor beta chains presented below share a single source sample, sequenced in a study of shared clonotypes between healthy human individuals. Some clones are missing from TCRdb's copy, which holds only in-frame ones; the method was immunoSEQ multiplex PCR. Among fewer than 1.6 million clones listed, approximately 98.5% were seen once. The sequenced sample consisted of naive CD4+ T cells sorted from blood. This sample's subset: CD45RA+ positively selected. The receptors come from a man aged 25-45 years in good health.

The V gene is TRBV11-2, the J gene TRBJ2-7; weak D call: TRBD2 (5 bases). CDR1 and CDR2 from the germline V gene are SGHAT and FQNNGV. V lost 0 bases to trimming and J lost 0 bases, with 9 bases between them. The CDR3 runs to 15 residues. The CDR3: CASSLEGGYSYEQYF. The DNA for the CDR3 is TGTGCCAGCAGCTTAGAAGGCGGGTACTCCTACGAGCAGTACTTC.

The chain combines TRBV19 with TRBJ1-2; the D is unclear. The CDR3 is made up of 13 amino acids. V was pared by 3 bases and J by 2 bases, with 7 bases between. CDR1 and CDR2 from the germline V gene are LNHDA and SQIVND (reference sequence). CDR3 DNA sequence: TGTGCCAGTAGTATGGAGACGAACTATGGCTACACCTTC. Translated, it gives CASSMETNYGYTF. Looking up the rest from reference TRBV19 and TRBJ1-2 gives the full variable domain: DGGITQSPKYLFRKEGQNVTLSCEQNLNHDAMYWYRQDPGQGLRLIYYSQIVNDFQKGDIAEGYSVSREKKESFPLTVTSAQKNPTAFYLCASSMETNYGYTFGSGTRLTVV.

The CDR3: CASSIVTGYQPQHF. The CDR3 bases are TGTGCCAGTAGTATAGTTACAGGGTACCAGCCCCAGCATTTT. The rearrangement links TRBV19 to TRBJ1-5; D may be TRBD1 (6 bases). This CDR3 is 14 amino acids long. Germline CDR1 reads LNHDA; CDR2 reads SQIVND (reference sequence). Deletions cut 1 base from V and 7 bases from J, with 11 bases between. Combining the CDR3 with reference TRBV19 and TRBJ1-5 gives the whole variable domain DGGITQSPKYLFRKEGQNVTLSCEQNLNHDAMYWYRQDPGQGLRLIYYSQIVNDFQKGDIAEGYSVSREKKESFPLTVTSAQKNPTAFYLCASSIVTGYQPQHFGDGTRLSIL.

The rearrangement joins TRBV18 to TRBJ2-1; a weak D match, TRBD1 (5 bases). The V end lost 0 bases, the J end lost 4 bases, and 10 bases lay between the germline ends. CDR3 length: 15 residues. CDR1 is KGHSH, CDR2 LQKENI, per germline. This CDR3 reads CASSPPSRVYNEQFF. CDR3 bases: TGTGCCAGCTCACCACCGTCCAGGGTATACAATGAGCAGTTCTTC.

To note about this clone: Other DNA sequences in the same sample also yield this CDR3. V usage is TRBV5-4 and J usage is TRBJ2-7; 7 bases map to TRBD1. The V segment lost 0 bases and the J segment 4 bases; nucleotides outside the gene matches: 7. CDR3 length equals 15 residues. Germline V CDR1 and CDR2: SGHNT, YYREEE (reference sequence). The CDR3 bases are TGTGCCAGCAGCTTGGGCGGGCAGGGGGATTACGAGCAGTACTTC. It translates to CASSLGGQGDYEQYF.

The chain employs TRBV11-2 and TRBJ1-3; D call uncertain. The V gene lost 2 bases and the J gene lost 5 bases, with 13 bases spanning the gap. The length of the CDR3 is 15 residues. The germline V gene encodes CDR1 SGHAT and CDR2 FQNNGV. CDR3 coding DNA: TGTGCCAGCAGCTTAAGCTTATCGCCGCGAAACACCATATATTTT. It translates to CASSLSLSPRNTIYF.

The chain carries TRBV5-7 and TRBJ2-7; D unclear. TRBV5-7 is filed as an ORF, its function uncertain. The V end was cut by 0 bases, the J end by 5 bases, with 18 bases between. This CDR3 is built from 16 residues. CDR3 loop: CASSLEPGPSFNEQYF. The CDR3 coding sequence is TGTGCCAGCAGCTTGGAACCAGGCCCTAGTTTTAACGAGCAGTACTTC.

CDR3 in amino acids: CASSATSGSFDQYF. The CDR3, as DNA: TGTGCCAGCAGTGCGACTAGCGGGAGTTTCGACCAGTACTTC. The rearrangement uses TRBV6-1 and TRBJ2-5, with TRBD2 matching 12 bases. The CDR3 is 14 residues long. Germline loops: CDR1 MNHNS, CDR2 SASEGT. V gave up 4 bases and J gave up 10 bases; unmatched junction bases: 7.

The chain links TRBV4-3 to TRBJ2-7; the match to TRBD1 covers 8 bases. With V trimmed by 4 bases and J by 2 bases, 10 bases remained unmatched. The CDR3 extends over 16 amino acids. Germline lookup yields CDR1 LGHNA and CDR2 YSLEER. The CDR3 DNA sequence: TGCGCCAGCAGCCCGGCCATACAGGGGGACACCTACGAGCAGTACTTC. Translation gives CASSPAIQGDTYEQYF.

V gene TRBV19 combines with J gene TRBJ2-3, with TRBD2 matching 9 bases. The CDR3 is 16 amino acids. Trimming cost V 5 bases and J 4 bases; bases outside gene matches: 10. Germline CDR1 and CDR2: LNHDA and SQIVND (reference sequence). Written as DNA, the CDR3 is TGTGCCAGTAGTGTCCTTAGCGGGAGAGGCGCAGATACGCAGTATTTT. This sequence encodes CASSVLSGRGADTQYF.

The rearrangement joins TRBV7-9 to TRBJ1-2, with 9 bases matching TRBD1. Germline lookup yields CDR1 SEHNR and CDR2 FQNEAQ (reference sequence). V lost 1 base to trimming and J lost 9 bases; unmatched junction nucleotides: 15. This CDR3 is 17 amino acids long. The CDR3 region has the DNA TGTGCCAGCAGCTTAGTGGGCCCAAGATGGACAGGGGAGCGCTACACCTTC. Amino acid sequence: CASSLVGPRWTGERYTF.

This clone was observed a single time. The CDR3 nucleotides read TGTGCCAGTAGTACCTCTTGGGGAGGAAACTATGGCTACACCTTC. Amino acid sequence: CASSTSWGGNYGYTF. The chain recombines TRBV19 with TRBJ1-2; D is uncertain. This CDR3 contains 15 residues. V lost 4 bases and J 2 bases, leaving 14 bases between the germline ends. Germline CDR1 LNHDA, CDR2 SQIVND (reference sequence).

This clone has just one count. The chain links TRBV7-9 to TRBJ2-1, with 11 bases aligning to TRBD2. J was trimmed by 3 bases and V by 3 bases; bases with no gene match: 7. CDR3 length: 17 residues. CDR1 and CDR2 from the germline V gene are SEHNR and FQNEAQ (reference sequence). The CDR3: CASSFTTSGSSYNEQFF. In DNA, the CDR3 is TGTGCCAGCAGCTTCACCACTAGCGGGAGTAGCTACAATGAGCAGTTCTTC.

In the case of this clone: Other DNA sequences in the same sample also yield this CDR3. V gene TRBV11-2 combines with J gene TRBJ2-1, with 11 bases fitting TRBD2. The CDR3 runs 15 residues. V gave up 4 bases and J gave up 4 bases; unmatched junction bases: 3. Germline V gives CDR1 SGHAT, CDR2 FQNNGV. In DNA form, the CDR3 reads TGTGCCAGCAGCTCCTTAGCGGGAGGGTACAATGAGCAGTTCTTC. Translation: CASSSLAGGYNEQFF.

The DNA of the CDR3 is TGCGCCAGCAGCTTACAGGGGGTAACCGGGGCCAACGTCCTGACTTTC. Translation: CASSLQGVTGANVLTF. The chain employs TRBV5-1 and TRBJ2-6; 8 nucleotides agree with TRBD1. Germline V gene data show CDR1 as SGHRS and CDR2 as YFSETQ. J lost 4 bases, V lost 2 bases, and 5 bases had no gene match. The CDR3 sequence is 16 residues long.

V usage is TRBV7-2 and J usage is TRBJ2-7; 7 bases line up with TRBD2. Germline CDR1 reads SGHTA; CDR2 reads FQGNSA. This CDR3 has 15 amino acids. Trimming took 6 bases from V and 0 from J; bases not matched to a gene: 8. The CDR3 region is CASSPSGVSSYEQYF. The CDR3 nucleotides are TGTGCCAGCAGTCCAAGCGGGGTTAGCTCCTACGAGCAGTACTTC.

The chain employs TRBV18 and TRBJ2-5; D gene ambiguous. Per germline, CDR1 KGHSH and CDR2 LQKENI. Trimming pared 2 bases from V and 5 bases from J, leaving 15 bases between. There are 15 residues in the CDR3. This chain's CDR3 is CASSPYAGLKETQYF. The CDR3 region has the DNA TGTGCCAGCTCACCATATGCAGGCCTCAAGGAGACCCAGTACTTC.

The CDR3 sequence: CASSQQGNEQFF. The CDR3 DNA reads as TGCGCCAGCAGCCAACAGGGCAATGAGCAGTTCTTC. The V and J genes are TRBV4-3 and TRBJ2-1, with a weak D call TRBD1 (5 bases). This CDR3 has 12 residues. Deletions cut 2 bases from V and 6 bases from J, with 5 bases between. Per the germline V gene, CDR1 is LGHNA and CDR2 is YSLEER.

The genes are TRBV11-1 and TRBJ2-7, with a possible D match to TRBD1 (5 bases). V lost 10 bases and J lost 4, with 11 bases in between. Germline CDR1 is SGHAT and CDR2 is FQDESV (reference sequence). The CDR3 loop spans 11 amino acids. For the CDR3, the DNA is TGTGCCACCTCGGACACGTACGAGCAGTACTTC. It encodes CATSDTYEQYF.

The gene calls are TRBV28 and TRBJ1-2; D remains unclear. Trimming pared 5 bases from V and 4 bases from J, leaving 23 bases between. The CDR3 extends over 17 amino acids. CDR1 is MDHEN, CDR2 SYDVKM, per germline. The CDR3 nucleotides read TGTGCCAGCAGTCGACGCCCAGGACTGAACTCACCCTATGGCTACACCTTC. This codes for CASSRRPGLNSPYGYTF.

CDR3 amino acids: CASSFLGTGTKNIQYF. CDR3 in DNA: TGTGCCAGCAGTTTTTTAGGGACAGGGACCAAAAACATTCAGTACTTC. The chain joins TRBV28 to TRBJ2-4; the match to TRBD1 covers 9 bases. With 3 bases clipped from V and 2 bases from J, the junction kept 5 bases outside the gene matches. The germline V gene has CDR1 MDHEN and CDR2 SYDVKM. There are 16 residues in the CDR3.

About this clone itself: In the same sample, other DNA sequences code for this CDR3. V and J are TRBV19 and TRBJ2-5; 8 bases agree with TRBD1. V lost 2 bases, J lost 1 base, and 0 bases stayed unmatched. Per the germline V gene, CDR1 is LNHDA and CDR2 is SQIVND (reference sequence). The CDR3 extends over 14 amino acids. The DNA of the CDR3 is TGTGCCAGTAGTATAACAGGGGGCCAAGAGACCCAGTACTTC. It is translated as CASSITGGQETQYF.